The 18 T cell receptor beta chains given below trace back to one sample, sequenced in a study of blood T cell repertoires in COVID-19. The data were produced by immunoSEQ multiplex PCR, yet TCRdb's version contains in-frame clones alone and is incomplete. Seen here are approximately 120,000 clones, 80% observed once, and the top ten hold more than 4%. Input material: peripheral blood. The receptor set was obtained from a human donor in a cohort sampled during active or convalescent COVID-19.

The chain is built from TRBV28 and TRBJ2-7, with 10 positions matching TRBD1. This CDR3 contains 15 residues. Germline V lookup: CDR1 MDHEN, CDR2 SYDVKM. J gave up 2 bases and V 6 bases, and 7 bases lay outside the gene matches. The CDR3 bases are TGTGCCAGCAGATTCATCGGGACAGGGGCCTACGAGCAGTACTTC. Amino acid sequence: CASRFIGTGAYEQYF.

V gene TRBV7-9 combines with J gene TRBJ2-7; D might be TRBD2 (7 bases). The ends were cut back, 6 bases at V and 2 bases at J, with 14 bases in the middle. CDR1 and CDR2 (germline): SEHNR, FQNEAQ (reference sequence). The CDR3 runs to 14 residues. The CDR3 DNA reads TGTGCCAGCAGTCGAGGGGGGGGCCCCTACGAGCAGTACTTC. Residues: CASSRGGGPYEQYF.

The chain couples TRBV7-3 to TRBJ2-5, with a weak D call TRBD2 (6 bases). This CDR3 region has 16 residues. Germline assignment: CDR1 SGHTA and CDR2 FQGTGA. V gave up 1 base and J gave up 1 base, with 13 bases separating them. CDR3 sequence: CASSLSPGGLQETQYF. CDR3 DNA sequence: TGTGCCAGCAGCTTAAGCCCCGGGGGACTCCAAGAGACCCAGTACTTC.

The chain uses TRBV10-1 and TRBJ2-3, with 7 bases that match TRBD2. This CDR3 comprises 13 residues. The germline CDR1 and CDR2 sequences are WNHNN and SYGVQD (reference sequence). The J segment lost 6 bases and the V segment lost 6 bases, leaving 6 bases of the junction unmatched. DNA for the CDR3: TGCGCCAGCAGAGGCGGGAGTAGCGATACGCAGTATTTT. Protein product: CASRGGSSDTQYF.

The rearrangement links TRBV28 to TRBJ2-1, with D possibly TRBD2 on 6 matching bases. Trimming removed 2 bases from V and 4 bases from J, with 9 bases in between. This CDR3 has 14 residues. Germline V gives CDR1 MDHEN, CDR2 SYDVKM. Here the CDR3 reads CASSLRDFYNEQFF. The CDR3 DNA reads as TGTGCCAGCAGTTTAAGGGACTTTTACAATGAGCAGTTCTTC.

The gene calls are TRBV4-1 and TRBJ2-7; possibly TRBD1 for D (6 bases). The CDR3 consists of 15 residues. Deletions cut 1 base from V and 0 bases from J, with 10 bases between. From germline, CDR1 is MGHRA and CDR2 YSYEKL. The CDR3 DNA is TGCGCCAGCAGCCAAGCCCACAGGGTCTCCTACGAGCAGTACTTC. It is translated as CASSQAHRVSYEQYF.

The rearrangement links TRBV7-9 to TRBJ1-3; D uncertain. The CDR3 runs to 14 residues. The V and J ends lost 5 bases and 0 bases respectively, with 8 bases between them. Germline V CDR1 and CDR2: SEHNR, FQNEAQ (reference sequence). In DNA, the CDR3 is TGTGCCAGCAGCCTTCCAGGCTCTGGAAACACCATATATTTT. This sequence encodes CASSLPGSGNTIYF.

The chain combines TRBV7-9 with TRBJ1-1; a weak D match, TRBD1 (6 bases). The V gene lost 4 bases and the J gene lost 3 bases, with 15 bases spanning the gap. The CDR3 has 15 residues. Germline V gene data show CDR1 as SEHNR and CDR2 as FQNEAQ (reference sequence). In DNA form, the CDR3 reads TGTGCCAGCAGCTCCCCCAGGCAGGGGCACACTGAAGCTTTCTTT. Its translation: CASSSPRQGHTEAFF.

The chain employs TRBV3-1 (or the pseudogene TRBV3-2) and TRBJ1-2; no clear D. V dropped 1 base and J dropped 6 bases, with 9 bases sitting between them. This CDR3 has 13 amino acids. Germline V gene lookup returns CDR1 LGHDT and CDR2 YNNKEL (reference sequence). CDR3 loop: CASSQVVGDGYTF. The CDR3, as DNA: TGTGCCAGCAGCCAAGTTGTCGGGGATGGCTACACCTTC.

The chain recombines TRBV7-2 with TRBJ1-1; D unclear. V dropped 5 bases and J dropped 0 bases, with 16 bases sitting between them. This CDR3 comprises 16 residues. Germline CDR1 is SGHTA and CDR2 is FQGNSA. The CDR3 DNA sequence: TGTGCCAGCAGCCCATTCCGAACGTTAGTGAACACTGAAGCTTTCTTT. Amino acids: CASSPFRTLVNTEAFF.

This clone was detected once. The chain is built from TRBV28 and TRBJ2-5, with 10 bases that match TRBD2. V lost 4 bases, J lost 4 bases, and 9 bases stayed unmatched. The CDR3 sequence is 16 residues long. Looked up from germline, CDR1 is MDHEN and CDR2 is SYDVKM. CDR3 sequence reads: CASSSVTSGMRETQYF. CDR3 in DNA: TGTGCCAGCAGTTCCGTAACTAGCGGGATGAGAGAGACCCAGTACTTC.

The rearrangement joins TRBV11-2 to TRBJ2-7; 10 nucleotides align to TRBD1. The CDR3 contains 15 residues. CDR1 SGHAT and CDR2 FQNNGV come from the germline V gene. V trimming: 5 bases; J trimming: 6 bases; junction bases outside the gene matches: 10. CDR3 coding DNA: TGTGCCAGCAGCCCCCGCGTTGGGACAGGGGTCGAGCAGTACTTC. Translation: CASSPRVGTGVEQYF.

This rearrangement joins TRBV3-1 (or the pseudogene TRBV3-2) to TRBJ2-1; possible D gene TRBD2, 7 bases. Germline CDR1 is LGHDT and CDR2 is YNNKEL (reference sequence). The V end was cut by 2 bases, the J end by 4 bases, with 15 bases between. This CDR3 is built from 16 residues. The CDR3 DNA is TGTGCCAGCAGCCAAAGGGGGGGTTCAACTTACAATGAGCAGTTCTTC. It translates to CASSQRGGSTYNEQFF.

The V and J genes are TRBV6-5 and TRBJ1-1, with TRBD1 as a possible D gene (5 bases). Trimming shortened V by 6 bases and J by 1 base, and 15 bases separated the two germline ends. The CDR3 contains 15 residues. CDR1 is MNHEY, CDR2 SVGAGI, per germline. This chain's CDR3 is CASRQTRQGNTEAFF. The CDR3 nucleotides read TGTGCCAGCAGACAAACGAGGCAGGGGAACACTGAAGCTTTCTTT.

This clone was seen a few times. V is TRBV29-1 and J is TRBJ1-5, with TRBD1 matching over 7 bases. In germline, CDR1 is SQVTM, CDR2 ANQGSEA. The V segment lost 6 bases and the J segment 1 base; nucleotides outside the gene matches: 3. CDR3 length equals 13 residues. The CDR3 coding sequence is TGCAGCGTCCGGGACAGCAGCAATCAGCCCCAGCATTTT. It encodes CSVRDSSNQPQHF.

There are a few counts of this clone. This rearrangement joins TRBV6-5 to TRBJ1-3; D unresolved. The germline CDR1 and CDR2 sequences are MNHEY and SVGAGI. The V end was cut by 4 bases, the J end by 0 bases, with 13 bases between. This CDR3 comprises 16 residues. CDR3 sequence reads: CASSFTRQSSGNTIYF. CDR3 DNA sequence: TGTGCCAGCAGTTTCACCAGACAAAGCTCTGGAAACACCATATATTTT.

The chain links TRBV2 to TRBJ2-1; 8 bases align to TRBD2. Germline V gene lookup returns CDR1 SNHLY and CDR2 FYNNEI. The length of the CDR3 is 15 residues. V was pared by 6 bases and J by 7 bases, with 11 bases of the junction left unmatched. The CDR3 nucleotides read TGTGCCAGCAGGACGACGACTAGCGTGGGAAATGAGCAGTTCTTC. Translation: CASRTTTSVGNEQFF.

The CDR3 DNA follows: TGTGCCAGCAGCAAATGGACAGGCTACGAGCAGTACTTC. Its translation: CASSKWTGYEQYF. This rearrangement joins TRBV6-5 to TRBJ2-7; 7 bases agree with TRBD1. J was trimmed by 3 bases and V by 6 bases; bases with no gene match: 5. The CDR3 contains 13 residues. Germline V gene lookup returns CDR1 MNHEY and CDR2 SVGAGI.